This T cell receptor beta chain was captured by sequencing in a study of shared clonotypes between healthy human individuals. Study-wide results and limits: A small donor pool kept down the genetic and exposure-history diversity that was represented.

Some clones are missing from TCRdb's copy, which holds only in-frame ones; the method was immunoSEQ multiplex PCR. The table records 980,000 or so clones, around 80% of them present only once. Comments on this clone: Its specificity is unknown.

This CDR3 has 15 amino acids. V dropped 2 bases and J dropped 3 bases, with 14 bases sitting between them. Germline V gives CDR1 GTSNPN, CDR2 SVGIG (reference sequence). V and J are TRBV30 and TRBJ1-3; TRBD1 might be the D (5 bases). The receptor was isolated from a young man in good health. The sample comprised memory CD4+ T cells sorted from blood. Subset reported: CD45RA-negative fraction. The DNA of the CDR3 is TGTGCCTGGAGTCCCGACAGTCGCAATGGAAACACCATATATTTT. Translation gives CAWSPDSRNGNTIYF. The variable domain in full, with the rest retrieved from reference TRBV30 and TRBJ1-3, is SQTIHQWPATLVQPVGSPLSLECTVEGTSNPNLYWYRQAAGRGLQLLFYSVGIGQISSEVPQNLSASRPQDRQFILSSKKLLLSDSGFYLCAWSPDSRNGNTIYFGEGSWLTVV.